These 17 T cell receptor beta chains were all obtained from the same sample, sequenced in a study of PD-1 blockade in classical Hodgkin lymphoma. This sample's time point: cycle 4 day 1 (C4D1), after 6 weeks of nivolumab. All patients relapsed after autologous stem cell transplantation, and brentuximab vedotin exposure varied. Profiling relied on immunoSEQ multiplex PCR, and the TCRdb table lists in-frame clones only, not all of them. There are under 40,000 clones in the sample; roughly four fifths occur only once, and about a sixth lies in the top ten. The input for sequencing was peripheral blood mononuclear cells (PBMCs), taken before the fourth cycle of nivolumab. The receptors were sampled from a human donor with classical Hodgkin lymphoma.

CDR3 amino acids: CASSILGPGGYTF. DNA for the CDR3: TGTGCCAGTAGTATTTTGGGGCCCGGGGGCTACACCTTC. J is TRBJ1-2 and V is TRBV19, with D maybe TRBD1 (5 bases). The V end lost 3 bases, the J end lost 8 bases, and 13 bases lay between the germline ends. The CDR3 is made up of 13 amino acids. Germline V lookup: CDR1 LNHDA, CDR2 SQIVND (reference sequence).

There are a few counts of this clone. CDR3 loop: CASSPAGLAGRGAKNIQYF. The CDR3, as DNA: TGCGCCAGCAGCCCCGCCGGGCTAGCGGGACGGGGAGCCAAAAACATTCAGTACTTC. The chain combines TRBV4-1 with TRBJ2-4, with 9 positions matching TRBD2. Germline values: CDR1 MGHRA, CDR2 YSYEKL. CDR3 length equals 19 residues. V trimming: 4 bases; J trimming: 0 bases; junction bases outside the gene matches: 13.

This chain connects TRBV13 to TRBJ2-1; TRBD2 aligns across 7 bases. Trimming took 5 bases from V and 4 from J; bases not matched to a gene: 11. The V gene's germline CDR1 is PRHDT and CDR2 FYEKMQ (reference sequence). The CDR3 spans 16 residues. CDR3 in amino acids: CASSLFPGLTYNEQFF. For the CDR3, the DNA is TGTGCCAGCAGCCTCTTCCCGGGACTAACATACAATGAGCAGTTCTTC. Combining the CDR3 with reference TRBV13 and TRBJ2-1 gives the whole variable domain AAGVIQSPRHLIKEKRETATLKCYPIPRHDTVYWYQQGPGQDPQFLISFYEKMQSDKGSIPDRFSAQQFSDYHSELNMSSLELGDSALYFCASSLFPGLTYNEQFFGPGTRLTVL.

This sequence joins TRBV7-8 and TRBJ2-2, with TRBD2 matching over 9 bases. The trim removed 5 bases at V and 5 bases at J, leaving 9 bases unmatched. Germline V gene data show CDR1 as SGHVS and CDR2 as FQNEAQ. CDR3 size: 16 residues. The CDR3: CASSRLKRGETGELFF. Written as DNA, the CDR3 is TGTGCCAGCAGCCGCCTCAAGCGGGGGGAAACCGGGGAGCTGTTTTTT.

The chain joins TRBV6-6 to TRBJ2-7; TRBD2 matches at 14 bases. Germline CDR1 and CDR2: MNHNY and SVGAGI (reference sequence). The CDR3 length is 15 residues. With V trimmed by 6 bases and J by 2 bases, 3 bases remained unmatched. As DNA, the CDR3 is TGTGCCAGCAGCGGACTAGCGGGAGGAGCCTACGAGCAGTACTTC. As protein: CASSGLAGGAYEQYF.

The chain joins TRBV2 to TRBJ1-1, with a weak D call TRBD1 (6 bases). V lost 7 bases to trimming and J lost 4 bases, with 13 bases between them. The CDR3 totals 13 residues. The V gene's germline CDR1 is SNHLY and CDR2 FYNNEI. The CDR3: CASKPDRFTEAFF. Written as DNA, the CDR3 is TGTGCCAGCAAACCGGACAGATTCACTGAAGCTTTCTTT.

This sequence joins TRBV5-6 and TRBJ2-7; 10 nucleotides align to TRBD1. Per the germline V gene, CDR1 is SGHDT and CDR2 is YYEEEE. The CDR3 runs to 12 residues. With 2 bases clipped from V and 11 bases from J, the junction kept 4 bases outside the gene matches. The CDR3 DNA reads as TGTGCCAGCAGCTTCGACAGGGGGCAGAAGTACTTC. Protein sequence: CASSFDRGQKYF.

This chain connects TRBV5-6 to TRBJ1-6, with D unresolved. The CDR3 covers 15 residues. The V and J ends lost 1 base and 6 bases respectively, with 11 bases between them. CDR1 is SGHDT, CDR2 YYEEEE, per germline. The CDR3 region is CASSLSRQRNSPLHF. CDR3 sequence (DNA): TGTGCCAGCAGCTTGTCCCGGCAGCGTAATTCACCCCTCCACTTT.

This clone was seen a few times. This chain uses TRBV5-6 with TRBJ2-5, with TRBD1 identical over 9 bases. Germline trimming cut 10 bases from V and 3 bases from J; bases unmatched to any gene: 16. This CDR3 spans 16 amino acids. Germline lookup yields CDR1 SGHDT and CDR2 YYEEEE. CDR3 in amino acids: CARHVFPGQGKETQYF. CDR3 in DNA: TGTGCCCGTCACGTATTCCCGGGACAGGGAAAAGAGACCCAGTACTTC.

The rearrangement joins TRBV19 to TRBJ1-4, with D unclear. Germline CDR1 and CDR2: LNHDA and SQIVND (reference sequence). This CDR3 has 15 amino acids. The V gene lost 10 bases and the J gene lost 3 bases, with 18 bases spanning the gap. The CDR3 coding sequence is TGTGCCACCTCAAACCGGGGTTCGGCTAATGAAAAACTGTTTTTT. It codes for CATSNRGSANEKLFF. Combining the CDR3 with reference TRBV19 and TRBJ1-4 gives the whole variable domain DGGITQSPKYLFRKEGQNVTLSCEQNLNHDAMYWYRQDPGQGLRLIYYSQIVNDFQKGDIAEGYSVSREKKESFPLTVTSAQKNPTAFYLCATSNRGSANEKLFFGSGTQLSVL.

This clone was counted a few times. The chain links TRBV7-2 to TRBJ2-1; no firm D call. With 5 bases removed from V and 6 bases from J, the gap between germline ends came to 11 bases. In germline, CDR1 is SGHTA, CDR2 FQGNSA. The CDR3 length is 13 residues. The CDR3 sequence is CASSTFESNEQFF. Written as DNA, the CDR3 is TGTGCCAGCAGCACATTTGAGAGCAATGAGCAGTTCTTC.

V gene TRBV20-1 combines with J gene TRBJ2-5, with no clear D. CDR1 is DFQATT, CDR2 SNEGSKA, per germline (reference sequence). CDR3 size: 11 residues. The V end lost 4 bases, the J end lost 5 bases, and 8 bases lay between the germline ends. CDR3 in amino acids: CSATGSETQYF. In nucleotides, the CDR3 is TGCAGTGCTACCGGCTCTGAGACCCAGTACTTC.

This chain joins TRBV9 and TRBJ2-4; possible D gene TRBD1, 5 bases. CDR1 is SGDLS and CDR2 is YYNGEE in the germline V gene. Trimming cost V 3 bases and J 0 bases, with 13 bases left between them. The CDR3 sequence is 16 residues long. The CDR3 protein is CASSERQPLAKNIQYF. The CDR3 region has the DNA TGTGCCAGCAGCGAAAGACAGCCGCTAGCCAAAAACATTCAGTACTTC.

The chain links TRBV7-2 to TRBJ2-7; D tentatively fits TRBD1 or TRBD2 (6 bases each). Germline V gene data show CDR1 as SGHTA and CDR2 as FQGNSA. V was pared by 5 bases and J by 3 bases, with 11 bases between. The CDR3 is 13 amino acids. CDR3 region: CASSLKGGYEQYV. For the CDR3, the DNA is TGTGCCAGCAGCCTCAAGGGGGGCTACGAGCAGTACGTC.

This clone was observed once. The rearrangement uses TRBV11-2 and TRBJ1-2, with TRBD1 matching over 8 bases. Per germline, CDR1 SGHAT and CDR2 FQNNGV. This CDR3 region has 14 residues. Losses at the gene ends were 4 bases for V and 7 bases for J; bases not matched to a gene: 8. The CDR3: CASSWATGVGGYTF. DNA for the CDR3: TGTGCCAGCAGCTGGGCGACAGGGGTGGGTGGCTACACCTTC.

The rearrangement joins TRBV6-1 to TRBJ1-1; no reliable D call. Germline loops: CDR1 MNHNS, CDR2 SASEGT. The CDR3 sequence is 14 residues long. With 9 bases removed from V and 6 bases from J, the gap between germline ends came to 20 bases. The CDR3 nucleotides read TGTGCCAGTTCCTATTCCAAGGCCTACGCTGAAGCTTTCTTT. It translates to CASSYSKAYAEAFF.

The CDR3 sequence is CAIDRSMNTEAFF. The CDR3 DNA is TGTGCCATCGACCGGAGCATGAACACTGAAGCTTTCTTT. V usage is TRBV28 and J usage is TRBJ1-1, with unresolved D. Trimming pared 10 bases from V and 0 bases from J, leaving 12 bases between. The germline V gene encodes CDR1 MDHEN and CDR2 SYDVKM. The CDR3 contains 13 residues.